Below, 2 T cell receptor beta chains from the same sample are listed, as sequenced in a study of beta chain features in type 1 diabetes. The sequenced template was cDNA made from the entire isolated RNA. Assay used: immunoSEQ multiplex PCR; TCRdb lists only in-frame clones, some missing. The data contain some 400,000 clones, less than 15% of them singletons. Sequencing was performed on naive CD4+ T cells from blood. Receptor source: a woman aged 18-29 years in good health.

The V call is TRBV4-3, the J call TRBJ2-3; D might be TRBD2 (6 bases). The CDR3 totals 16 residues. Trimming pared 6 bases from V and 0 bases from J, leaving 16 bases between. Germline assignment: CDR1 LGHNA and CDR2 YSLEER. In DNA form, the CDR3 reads TGCGCCAGCAGTCACCGGGGCGGGGATAGCACAGATACGCAGTATTTT. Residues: CASSHRGGDSTDTQYF.

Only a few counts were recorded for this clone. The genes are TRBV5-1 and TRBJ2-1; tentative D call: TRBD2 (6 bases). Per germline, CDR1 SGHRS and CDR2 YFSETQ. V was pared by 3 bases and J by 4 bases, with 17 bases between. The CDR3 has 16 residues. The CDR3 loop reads CASSWGGDFAYNEQFF. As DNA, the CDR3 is TGCGCCAGCAGCTGGGGCGGGGACTTTGCATACAATGAGCAGTTCTTC.